A selection of T cell receptor beta chains follows, all from one sample in a study of shared clonotypes between healthy human individuals. Generated by immunoSEQ multiplex PCR, the TCRdb table keeps only in-frame clones and is missing some. The data contain about 1,500,000 clones, roughly 95% of them singletons. Sequenced sample: naive CD4+ T cells sorted from blood. The receptor set was obtained from a man aged 25-45 years in good health. Both conserved end residues are part of each CDR3.

v_gene | CDR3aa
TRBV5-6 | CASSFSGLSNEQFF
TRBV9 | CASSPRLAGLTDTQYF
TRBV28 | CASSPPGLPTTSYEQYF
TRBV2 | CASEIPGLEVYEQYF
TRBV5-1 | CASSLGRKSDYEQYF
TRBV28 | CASSSGTGGAFF
TRBV9 | CASSPHVPGQGTLNYGYTF
TRBV6-5 | CASSYVGWGQGETQYF
TRBV29-1 | CSVRRGNEQFF
TRBV21-1 | CASSGTSGTEEQYF
TRBV6-1 | CASNLFGQAHNEQFF
TRBV10-3 | CAISEFRTSQSTDTQYF